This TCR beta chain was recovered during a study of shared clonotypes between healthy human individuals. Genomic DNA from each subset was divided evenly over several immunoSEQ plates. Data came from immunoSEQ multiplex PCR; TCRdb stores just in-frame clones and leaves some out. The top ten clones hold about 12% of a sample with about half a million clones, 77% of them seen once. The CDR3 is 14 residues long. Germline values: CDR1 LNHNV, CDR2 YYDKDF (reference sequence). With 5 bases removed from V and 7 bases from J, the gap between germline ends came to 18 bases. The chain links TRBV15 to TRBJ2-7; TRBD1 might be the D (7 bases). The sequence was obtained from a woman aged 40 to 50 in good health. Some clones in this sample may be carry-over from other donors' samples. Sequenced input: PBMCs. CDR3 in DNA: TGTGCCACCAGCTTAAGGGACAGCCGGGGGGAGCAGTACTTC. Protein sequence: CATSLRDSRGEQYF.